The 2 T cell receptor beta chains listed next were all sequenced from one sample in a study of blood T cell repertoires in COVID-19 (dated by TCRdb to 2018 to 2021). Receptors were amplified or captured by the immunoSEQ multiplex PCR assay. Drawn from immuneACCESS, this table holds only the in-frame rearrangements with V and J called that TCRdb kept. Clones are partly lost; checked studies trace under half to an unresolved V gene and leave the rest unexplained. The sample contains more than 200,000 clones, 86% of them found a single time. Of the sample, more than 8.5% falls within the top ten clones. Sequenced material: peripheral blood. The receptors derive from a woman aged 45-65 years with COVID-19, enrolled during active disease.

This clone was seen only a few times. This chain uses TRBV19 with TRBJ1-6; TRBD1 matches 9 bases. V lost 7 bases to trimming and J lost 10 bases; unmatched junction nucleotides: 5. Per the germline V gene, CDR1 is LNHDA and CDR2 is SQIVND (reference sequence). The CDR3 has 13 residues. The CDR3 coding sequence is TGTGCCAGTACCGGGACAGGGAAATCACCCCTCCACTTT. As protein: CASTGTGKSPLHF.

The V and J genes are TRBV6-2 or TRBV6-3 and TRBJ1-1; TRBD1 matches at 7 bases. Germline trimming cut 5 bases from V and 10 bases from J; bases unmatched to any gene: 4. The germline gives CDR1 MNHEY, CDR2 SVGEGT. The CDR3 consists of 11 residues. The CDR3 DNA is TGTGCCAGCAGTCAAACAGGGGCAGCTTTCTTT. Amino acid sequence: CASSQTGAAFF.